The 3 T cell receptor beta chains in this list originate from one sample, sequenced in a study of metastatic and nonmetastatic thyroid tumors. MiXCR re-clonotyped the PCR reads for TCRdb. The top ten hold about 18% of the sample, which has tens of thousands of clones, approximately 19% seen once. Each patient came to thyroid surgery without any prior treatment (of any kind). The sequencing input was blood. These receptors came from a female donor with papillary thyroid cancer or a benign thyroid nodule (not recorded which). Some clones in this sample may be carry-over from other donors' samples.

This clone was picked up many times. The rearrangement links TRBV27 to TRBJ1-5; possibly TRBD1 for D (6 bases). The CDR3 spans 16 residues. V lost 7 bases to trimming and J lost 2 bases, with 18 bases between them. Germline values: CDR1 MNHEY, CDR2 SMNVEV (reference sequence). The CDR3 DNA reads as TGTGCCAGCAACCCCGGCCGGGGGGCCGGCAATCAGCCCCAGCATTTT. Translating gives CASNPGRGAGNQPQHF.

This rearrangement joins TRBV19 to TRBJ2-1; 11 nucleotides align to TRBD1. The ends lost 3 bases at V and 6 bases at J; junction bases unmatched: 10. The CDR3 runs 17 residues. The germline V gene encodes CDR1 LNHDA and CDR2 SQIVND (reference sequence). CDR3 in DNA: TGTGCCAGTAGTATTGGAGGGGACGGGACAGGGGGCAATGAGCAGTTCTTC. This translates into CASSIGGDGTGGNEQFF.

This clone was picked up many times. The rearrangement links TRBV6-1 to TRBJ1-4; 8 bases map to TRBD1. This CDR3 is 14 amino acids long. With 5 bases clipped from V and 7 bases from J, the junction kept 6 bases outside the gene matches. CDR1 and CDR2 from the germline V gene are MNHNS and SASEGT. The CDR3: CASSPDRGGEKLFF. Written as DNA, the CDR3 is TGTGCCAGCAGTCCAGACAGGGGTGGTGAAAAACTGTTTTTT.